Described below is a single T cell receptor beta chain sequence and its context. In germline, CDR1 is LNHDA, CDR2 SQIVND (reference sequence). The junction had 7 bases not matched to a gene; V was cut back by 5 bases and J by 7 bases. The CDR3 runs 15 residues. The entry originates in a study of shared clonotypes between healthy human individuals. TCRdb's table, derived via immunoSEQ multiplex PCR, lists solely in-frame clones and lacks some. The table shows around 480,000 clones, with about 75% occurring only once. All donors were Caucasian adults living in Nashville, Tennessee. The sequenced material came from PBMCs. The chain couples TRBV19 to TRBJ2-1; TRBD2 matches at 11 bases. The sequence derives from a woman aged 40-49 years in good health. Some clones in this sample may be carry-over from other donors' samples. CDR3 nucleotide sequence: TGTGCCAGTAGTTTGGCTAGCGGGAGGTTAAATGAGCAGTTCTTC. Translating gives CASSLASGRLNEQFF.